The rows below give T cell receptor beta chains drawn from one sample of a study of blood T cell repertoires in COVID-19. Here immunoSEQ multiplex PCR was the method, and the copy in TCRdb shows in-frame clones only, minus some. The data show roughly 250,000 clones, under 90% seen once. The sequenced sample consisted of peripheral blood. The receptors were sampled from a human donor in a cohort sampled during active COVID-19. Each CDR3 is given with its conserved first and last residue. The D gene is left open where the match is weak. Only part of the rows carry a size: once, few, many, or a class if the clone is expanded.

j_call	cdr3_length	clone_size	d_call	v_call	cdr3_nt	cdr3_aa
TRBJ2-7	12	.	.	TRBV6-5	TGTGCCAGCAGTCTAAAAATAAACGAGCAGTACTTC	CASSLKINEQYF
TRBJ2-7	16	.	TRBD1	TRBV28	TGTGCCAGCAGTGGACAGGGGCCGATTAGAGCCTACGAGCAGTACTTC	CASSGQGPIRAYEQYF
TRBJ2-1	14	.	.	TRBV3-1/TRBV3-2	TGTGCCAGCAGCCAAGGTATACTAGTGAATGAGCAGTTCTTC	CASSQGILVNEQFF
TRBJ2-2	18	.	TRBD1	TRBV4-3	TGCGCCAGCAGCCAAGAATTCCCTACAGGGGGCGTGGGCGGGGAGCTGTTTTTT	CASSQEFPTGGVGGELFF
TRBJ2-5	12	.	.	TRBV6-5	TGTGCCAGCAGTTCAGGGTCAGAGACCCAGTACTTC	CASSSGSETQYF
TRBJ1-1	19	.	TRBD1	TRBV7-6	TGTGCCAGCAGCTTACCAGCGCGAGGGACAGGCGGTATGAACACTGAAGCTTTCTTT	CASSLPARGTGGMNTEAFF
TRBJ2-5	16	once	.	TRBV7-2	TGTGCCAGCAGCTTAGTAGATCGGGGGGCTATAGAGACCCAGTACTTC	CASSLVDRGAIETQYF
TRBJ2-6	17	.	.	TRBV11-3	TGTGCCAGCAGCCCGACGACAGGCCGCTCTGGGGCCAACGTCCTGACTTTC	CASSPTTGRSGANVLTF
TRBJ2-2	15	.	.	TRBV7-8	TGTGCCAGCAGCTTAGCCAGGGTAGGAACCGGGGAGCTGTTTTTT	CASSLARVGTGELFF
TRBJ2-5	18	.	TRBD1	TRBV19	TGTGCCAGTAGTCGTGGTAGGGACAGGGGGCTTCGAAGGGAGACCCAGTACTTC	CASSRGRDRGLRRETQYF
TRBJ2-2	16	.	TRBD1	TRBV7-8	TGTGCCAGCAGCCCCACGGGACAGGGGTTGGCCGGGGAGCTGTTTTTT	CASSPTGQGLAGELFF
TRBJ1-2	11	.	TRBD1	TRBV29-1	TGCAGCGGTACAGGGGGCAATGGCTACACCTTC	CSGTGGNGYTF
TRBJ2-7	15	.	TRBD2	TRBV2	TGTGCCAGCAGTGCCCTAGCGGGGGCTTCCTACGAGCAGTACTTC	CASSALAGASYEQYF
TRBJ2-1	13	.	.	TRBV19	TGTGCCAGTCAGGGCCGCAATAAGGATGAGCAGTTCTTC	CASQGRNKDEQFF
TRBJ1-2	15	.	TRBD1	TRBV11-1	TGTGCCAGCAGCCACGAGGACAGGGCGCACTATGGCTACACCTTC	CASSHEDRAHYGYTF
TRBJ1-5	16	.	.	TRBV7-2	TGTGCCAGCAGCCCCCAGACCCTTACTAGTAATCAGCCCCAGCATTTT	CASSPQTLTSNQPQHF
TRBJ1-1	14	.	.	TRBV5-1	TGCGCCAGCAGCTTGGAAGCCGATCCGACTGAAGCTTTCTTT	CASSLEADPTEAFF
TRBJ2-7	19	.	TRBD2	TRBV5-1	TGCGCCAGCAGCTTGGGACTAGCGGGGGGGACCCTTAGCACCTACGAGCAGTACTTC	CASSLGLAGGTLSTYEQYF
TRBJ1-1	13	.	.	TRBV7-3	TGTGCCAGCAGCTTATCGGTGAACACTGAAGCTTTCTTT	CASSLSVNTEAFF
TRBJ2-4	17	.	TRBD2	TRBV7-2	TGTGCCAGCAGCTTCGCCAGCGGGGGGAAAGCCAAAAACATTCAGTACTTC	CASSFASGGKAKNIQYF
TRBJ1-5	15	once	TRBD1	TRBV19	TGTGCCAGTAGTATTCAGGGGGCGCGAAATCAGCCCCAGCATTTT	CASSIQGARNQPQHF
TRBJ1-3	13	.	.	TRBV7-8	TGTGCCAGCAGCCCACGAGGGCTAAACACCATATATTTT	CASSPRGLNTIYF
TRBJ2-5	15	.	.	TRBV19	TGTGCCAGTAGTATAGATGGAGGGACTCAAGAGACCCAGTACTTC	CASSIDGGTQETQYF
TRBJ1-2	13	.	.	TRBV10-2	TGCGCCAGCAGTGCTGGACAGAACTATGGCTACACCTTC	CASSAGQNYGYTF
TRBJ1-2	15	.	TRBD1	TRBV3-1/TRBV3-2	TGTGCCAGCAGCCAATCTTCGACAGGGGGGTATGGCTACACCTTC	CASSQSSTGGYGYTF
TRBJ2-3	15	.	TRBD2	TRBV11-2	TGTGCCAGCACTCTCGGGGGGTGGGGAGGAGATACGCAGTATTTT	CASTLGGWGGDTQYF
TRBJ1-1	12	.	.	TRBV6-5	TGTGCCAGCAGTCAAACAGGGCTGGGGGCTTTCTTT	CASSQTGLGAFF
TRBJ1-1	15	.	TRBD1	TRBV19	TGTGCCAGTACCGACAGGGGCCTGGGGAACACTGAAGCTTTCTTT	CASTDRGLGNTEAFF
TRBJ2-5	15	.	TRBD2	TRBV5-4	TGTGCCAGCAGCTTGAATGCGGGAGGAGGGGGGACCCAGTACTTC	CASSLNAGGGGTQYF
TRBJ1-2	13	.	.	TRBV12-3/TRBV12-4	TGTGCCAGCAGCTCTCGACAGGACCTTGGCTACACCTTC	CASSSRQDLGYTF
TRBJ2-3	16	.	.	TRBV6-2/TRBV6-3	TGTGCCAGCAGTTACGGAGACGGTTTGGCGACAGATACGCAGTATTTT	CASSYGDGLATDTQYF
TRBJ2-1	16	.	TRBD2	TRBV24-1	TGTGCCACCAGTGATCTAAGCGGGGGGGACTACAATGAGCAGTTCTTC	CATSDLSGGDYNEQFF
TRBJ2-7	12	.	TRBD2	TRBV10-2	TGCGCCAGCAGTTTGGGACTAAACGAGCAGTACTTC	CASSLGLNEQYF
TRBJ2-3	15	.	.	TRBV24-1	TGTGCCTCTTCAGCTACAGGGTCCTTCACAGATACGCAGTATTTT	CASSATGSFTDTQYF
TRBJ1-5	19	.	.	TRBV10-2	TGCGCCAGCAGTGAGTCGGATGTTTGGGGGACACACAGCAATCAGCCCCAGCATTTT	CASSESDVWGTHSNQPQHF
TRBJ2-3	18	few	.	TRBV7-8	TGTGCCAGCAGCTTAGCGCTGTTATGGGACTCCTTCACAGATACGCAGTATTTT	CASSLALLWDSFTDTQYF
TRBJ1-6	15	.	TRBD1	TRBV6-1	TGTGCCAGCAGTGAAGCGCGACAGGGAAGATCACCCCTCCACTTT	CASSEARQGRSPLHF
TRBJ2-7	15	.	.	TRBV6-5	TGTGCCAGCAGCGAGTCAGGGTCCGAGTCCTACGAGCAGTACTTC	CASSESGSESYEQYF
TRBJ2-7	12	.	.	TRBV3-1/TRBV3-2	TGTGCCAGCAGCCTCAGCTCCTACGAGCAGTACTTC	CASSLSSYEQYF